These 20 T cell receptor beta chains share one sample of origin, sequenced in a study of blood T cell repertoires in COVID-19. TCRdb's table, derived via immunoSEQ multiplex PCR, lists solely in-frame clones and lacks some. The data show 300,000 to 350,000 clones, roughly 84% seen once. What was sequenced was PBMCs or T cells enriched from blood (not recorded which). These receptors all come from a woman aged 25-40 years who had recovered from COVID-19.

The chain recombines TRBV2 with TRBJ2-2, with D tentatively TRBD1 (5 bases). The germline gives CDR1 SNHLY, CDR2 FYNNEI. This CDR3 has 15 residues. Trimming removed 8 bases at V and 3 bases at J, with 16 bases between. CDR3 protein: CASGQRQSHTGELFF. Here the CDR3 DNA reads TGTGCCAGCGGCCAAAGACAGTCCCACACCGGGGAGCTGTTTTTT.

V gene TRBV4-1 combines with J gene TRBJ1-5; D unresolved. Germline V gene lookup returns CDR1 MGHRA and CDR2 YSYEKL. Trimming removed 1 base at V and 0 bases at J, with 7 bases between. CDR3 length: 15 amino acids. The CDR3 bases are TGCGCCAGCAGCCAAGGCGAATATAGCAATCAGCCCCAGCATTTT. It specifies CASSQGEYSNQPQHF.

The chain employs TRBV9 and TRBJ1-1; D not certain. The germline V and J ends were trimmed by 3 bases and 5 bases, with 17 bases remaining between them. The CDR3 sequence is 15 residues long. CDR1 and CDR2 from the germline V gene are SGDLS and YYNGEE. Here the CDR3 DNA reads TGTGCCAGCAGCGCGGGAGTGGGGAGGGAGACTGAAGCTTTCTTT. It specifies CASSAGVGRETEAFF.

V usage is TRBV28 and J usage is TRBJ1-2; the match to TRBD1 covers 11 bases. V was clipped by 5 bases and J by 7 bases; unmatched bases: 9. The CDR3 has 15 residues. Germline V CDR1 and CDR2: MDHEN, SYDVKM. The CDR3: CASSPGTGGLGGYTF. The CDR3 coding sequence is TGTGCCAGCAGTCCTGGGACAGGGGGATTGGGTGGCTACACCTTC.

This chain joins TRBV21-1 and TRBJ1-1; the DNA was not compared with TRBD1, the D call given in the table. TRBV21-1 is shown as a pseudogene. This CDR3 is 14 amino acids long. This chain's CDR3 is CASSTHGQNPEAFF. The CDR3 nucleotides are TGTGCCAGCAGCACACATGGACAGAACCCTGAAGCTTTCTTT.

CDR3 residues: CASSADFFGNTIYF. The CDR3 DNA sequence: TGTGCCAGCAGCGCGGACTTTTTTGGAAACACCATATATTTT. The rearrangement links TRBV7-9 to TRBJ1-3; D not certain. With 5 bases removed from V and 3 bases from J, the gap between germline ends came to 11 bases. This CDR3 has 14 residues. From germline, CDR1 is SEHNR and CDR2 FQNEAQ (reference sequence).

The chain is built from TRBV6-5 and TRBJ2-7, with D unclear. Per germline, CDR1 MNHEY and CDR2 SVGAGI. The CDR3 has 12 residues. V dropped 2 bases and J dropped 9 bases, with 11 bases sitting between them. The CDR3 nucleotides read TGTGCCAGCAGTTACGGTAGTAGTACGCAGTACTTC. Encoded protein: CASSYGSSTQYF.

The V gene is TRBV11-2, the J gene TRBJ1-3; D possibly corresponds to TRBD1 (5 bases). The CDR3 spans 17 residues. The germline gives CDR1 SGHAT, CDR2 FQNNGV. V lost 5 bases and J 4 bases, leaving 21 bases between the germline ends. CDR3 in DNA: TGTGCCAGCAGCCCAACCGTCTTAGCGGGGACCGGAAACACCATATATTTT. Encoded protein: CASSPTVLAGTGNTIYF.

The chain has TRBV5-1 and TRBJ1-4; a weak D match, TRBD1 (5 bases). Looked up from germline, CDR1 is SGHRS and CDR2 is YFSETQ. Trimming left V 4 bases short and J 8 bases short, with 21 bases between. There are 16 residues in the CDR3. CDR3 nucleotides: TGCGCCAGCAGCCGGGGGTCCATTACCCTGGGGGAAAAACTGTTTTTT. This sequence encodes CASSRGSITLGEKLFF.

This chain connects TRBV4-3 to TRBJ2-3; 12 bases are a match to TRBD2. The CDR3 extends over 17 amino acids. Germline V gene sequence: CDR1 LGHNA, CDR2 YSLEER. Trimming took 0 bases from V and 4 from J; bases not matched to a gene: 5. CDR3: CASSQDYASGGADTQYF. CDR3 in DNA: TGCGCCAGCAGCCAAGATTATGCTAGCGGGGGGGCAGATACGCAGTATTTT.

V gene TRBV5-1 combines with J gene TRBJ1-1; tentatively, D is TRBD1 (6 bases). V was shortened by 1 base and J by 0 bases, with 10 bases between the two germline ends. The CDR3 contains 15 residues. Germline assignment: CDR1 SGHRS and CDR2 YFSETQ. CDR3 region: CASSLNQGLNTEAFF. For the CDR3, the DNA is TGCGCCAGCAGCTTGAATCAGGGGCTGAACACTGAAGCTTTCTTT.

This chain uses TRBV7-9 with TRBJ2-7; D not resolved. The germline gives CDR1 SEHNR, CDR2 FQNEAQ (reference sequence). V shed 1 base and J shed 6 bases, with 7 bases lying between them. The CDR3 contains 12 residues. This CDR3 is CASSLVPSEQYF. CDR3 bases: TGTGCCAGCAGCTTAGTCCCGTCCGAGCAGTACTTC.

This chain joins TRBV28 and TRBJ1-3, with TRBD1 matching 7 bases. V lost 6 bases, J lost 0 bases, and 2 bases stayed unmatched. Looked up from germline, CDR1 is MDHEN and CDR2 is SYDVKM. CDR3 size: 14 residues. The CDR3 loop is CASRPGGSGNTIYF. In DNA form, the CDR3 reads TGTGCCAGCAGGCCAGGGGGCTCTGGAAACACCATATATTTT.

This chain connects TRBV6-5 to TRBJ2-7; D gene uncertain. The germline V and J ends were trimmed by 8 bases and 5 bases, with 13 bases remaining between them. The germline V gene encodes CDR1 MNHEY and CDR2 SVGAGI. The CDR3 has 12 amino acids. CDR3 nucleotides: TGTGCCAGCGAGAAATACCCAAACGAGCAGTACTTC. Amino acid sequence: CASEKYPNEQYF.

CDR3 DNA: TGTGCCAGCAGTCCAGGGGACAGTACTAGCACAGATACGCAGTATTTT. Protein product: CASSPGDSTSTDTQYF. The chain uses TRBV28 and TRBJ2-3; 7 bases are shared with TRBD1. With V trimmed by 5 bases and J by 0 bases, 8 bases remained unmatched. CDR1 and CDR2 from the germline V gene are MDHEN and SYDVKM. This CDR3 is 16 amino acids long.

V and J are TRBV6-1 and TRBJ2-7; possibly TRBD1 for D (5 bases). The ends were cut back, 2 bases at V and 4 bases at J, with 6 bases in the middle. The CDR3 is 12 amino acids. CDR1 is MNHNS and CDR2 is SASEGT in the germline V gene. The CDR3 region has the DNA TGTGCCAGCAGTGAACAGGGTTACGAGCAGTACTTC. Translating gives CASSEQGYEQYF.

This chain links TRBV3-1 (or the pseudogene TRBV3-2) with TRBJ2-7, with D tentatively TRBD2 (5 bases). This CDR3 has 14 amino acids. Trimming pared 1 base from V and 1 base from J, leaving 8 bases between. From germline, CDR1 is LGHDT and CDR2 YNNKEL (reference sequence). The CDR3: CASSQGRDSYEQYF. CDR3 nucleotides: TGTGCCAGCAGCCAAGGCCGGGATTCCTACGAGCAGTACTTC.

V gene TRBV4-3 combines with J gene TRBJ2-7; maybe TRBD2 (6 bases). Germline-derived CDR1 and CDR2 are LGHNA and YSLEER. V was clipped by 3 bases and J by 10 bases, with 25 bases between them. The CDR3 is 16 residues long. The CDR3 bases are TGCGCCAGCAGCCAGTTCATGGCCGGGAGCCAGAACCACCAGTACTTC. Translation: CASSQFMAGSQNHQYF.

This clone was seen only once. The CDR3 is CASSLIGADSNQPQHF. DNA of the CDR3: TGTGCCAGCAGTCTTATAGGGGCGGACAGCAATCAGCCCCAGCATTTT. The chain links TRBV28 to TRBJ1-5; D is perhaps TRBD1 (5 bases). Deletions cut 5 bases from V and 1 base from J, with 15 bases between. Germline-derived CDR1 and CDR2 are MDHEN and SYDVKM. There are 16 residues in the CDR3. Combining the CDR3 with reference TRBV28 and TRBJ1-5 gives the whole variable domain DVKVTQSSRYLVKRTGEKVFLECVQDMDHENMFWYRQDPGLGLRLIYFSYDVKMKEKGDIPEGYSVSREKKERFSLILESASTNQTSMYLCASSLIGADSNQPQHFGDGTRLSIL.

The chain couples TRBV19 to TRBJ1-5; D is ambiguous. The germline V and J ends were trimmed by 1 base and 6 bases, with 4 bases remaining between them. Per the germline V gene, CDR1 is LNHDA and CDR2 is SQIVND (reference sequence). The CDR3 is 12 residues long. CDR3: CASSIAGQPQHF. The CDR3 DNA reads TGTGCCAGTAGTATAGCGGGTCAGCCCCAGCATTTT.